A selection of T cell receptor beta chains follows, all from one sample in a study of cytomegalovirus exposure and HLA in healthy donors. This table comes from immunoSEQ multiplex PCR, and its TCRdb copy is limited to in-frame clones, with some not included. In total, the table holds more than 90,000 clones. The sequenced sample consisted of PBMCs. The receptors here all came from a man younger than 45 in good health and CMV-seronegative. Each CDR3 is given with its conserved first and last residue. The order of the fields is J gene, D gene, V gene, CDR3 DNA, CDR3 protein. A D gene is named only where the DNA matches it firmly.

j_call: TRBJ1-2; d_call: TRBD1; v_call: TRBV7-3; cdr3_nt: TGTGCCAGCAGCTTCGACAGGGATTCTGACTATGGCTACACCTTC; cdr3_aa: CASSFDRDSDYGYTF
j_call: TRBJ2-7; d_call: NA; v_call: TRBV19; cdr3_nt: TGTGCCAGTAGCGGAGAGTCCCCGTGGTACGAGCAGTACTTC; cdr3_aa: CASSGESPWYEQYF
j_call: TRBJ1-5; d_call: NA; v_call: TRBV9; cdr3_nt: TGTGCCAGCAGCGAGACAGTAATGTATCAGCCCCAGCATTTT; cdr3_aa: CASSETVMYQPQHF
j_call: TRBJ2-7; d_call: NA; v_call: TRBV6-6; cdr3_nt: TGTGCCAGCAGTTACACGCAGGCGTCCCACGAGCAGTACTTC; cdr3_aa: CASSYTQASHEQYF
j_call: TRBJ1-4; d_call: NA; v_call: TRBV6-4; cdr3_nt: TGTGCCAGCAGTGACGGAGTTGCAACTAATGAAAAACTGTTTTTT; cdr3_aa: CASSDGVATNEKLFF
j_call: TRBJ2-5; d_call: TRBD1; v_call: TRBV4-2; cdr3_nt: TGTGCCAGCAGCCTTATCTTTGGGACAGGTGAGCAGTACTTC; cdr3_aa: CASSLIFGTGEQYF
j_call: TRBJ1-2; d_call: NA; v_call: TRBV7-9; cdr3_nt: TGTGCCAGCAGCTTAGAGGGGGGGCCCAGCTATGGCTACACCTTC; cdr3_aa: CASSLEGGPSYGYTF
j_call: TRBJ2-7; d_call: TRBD2; v_call: TRBV7-9; cdr3_nt: TGTGCCAGCAGCCCTCGACCGGGACTAAGATCATACGAGCAGTACTTC; cdr3_aa: CASSPRPGLRSYEQYF
j_call: TRBJ1-1; d_call: NA; v_call: TRBV18; cdr3_nt: TGTGCCAGCTCACCCCTCCGACAGAACACTGAAGCTTTCTTT; cdr3_aa: CASSPLRQNTEAFF
j_call: TRBJ2-1; d_call: TRBD1; v_call: TRBV25-1; cdr3_nt: TGTGCCAGCAGCTTTCCGGGACAGGGGGCCCATGAGCAGTTCTTC; cdr3_aa: CASSFPGQGAHEQFF
j_call: TRBJ2-1; d_call: TRBD2; v_call: TRBV11-2; cdr3_nt: TGTGCCAGCAGCTTCCTAGCGGGGGGATACAATGAGCAGTTCTTC; cdr3_aa: CASSFLAGGYNEQFF
j_call: TRBJ1-1; d_call: NA; v_call: TRBV28; cdr3_nt: TGTGCCAGCAGGTCGGGTTTCTCGCCAGCTTTCTTT; cdr3_aa: CASRSGFSPAFF
j_call: TRBJ2-5; d_call: TRBD2; v_call: TRBV28; cdr3_nt: TGTGCCAGCAGTTTCGGGGCTAGCGGGGGGGAGACCCAGTACTTC; cdr3_aa: CASSFGASGGETQYF
j_call: TRBJ2-2; d_call: NA; v_call: TRBV6-6; cdr3_nt: TGTGCCAGCAGCCAAACAGGAACCGGGGAGCTGTTTTTT; cdr3_aa: CASSQTGTGELFF
j_call: TRBJ2-2; d_call: TRBD1; v_call: TRBV5-1; cdr3_nt: TGCGCCAGCAGCTTGGGGGACAGGGCGGCCGGGGAGCTGTTTTTT; cdr3_aa: CASSLGDRAAGELFF
j_call: TRBJ1-3; d_call: NA; v_call: TRBV5-1; cdr3_nt: TGCGCCAGCAGCCCCGACAGCGCTGGAAACACCATATATTTT; cdr3_aa: CASSPDSAGNTIYF
j_call: TRBJ2-7; d_call: NA; v_call: TRBV6-5; cdr3_nt: TGTGCCAGCAGTTATTACAGGGGGGGGACCTACGAGCAGTACTTC; cdr3_aa: CASSYYRGGTYEQYF
j_call: TRBJ1-3; d_call: NA; v_call: TRBV9; cdr3_nt: TGTGCCAGCAGCGTAGATGGGGGCAGAACGGACTCTGGAAACACCATATATTTT; cdr3_aa: CASSVDGGRTDSGNTIYF
j_call: TRBJ1-2; d_call: NA; v_call: TRBV6-5; cdr3_nt: TGTGCCAGCAGTTACTCGAGTAACCGGGGCTACACCTTC; cdr3_aa: CASSYSSNRGYTF
j_call: TRBJ1-5; d_call: TRBD1; v_call: TRBV5-3; cdr3_nt: TGTGCCAGAACCAATGGGGACAGTCCTTATAGCAATCAGCCCCAGCATTTT; cdr3_aa: CARTNGDSPYSNQPQHF
j_call: TRBJ1-2; d_call: NA; v_call: TRBV6-6; cdr3_nt: TGTGCCAGCAGTTATTTTAATGGGGGCGAGACCTATGGCTACACCTTC; cdr3_aa: CASSYFNGGETYGYTF
j_call: TRBJ2-7; d_call: TRBD1; v_call: TRBV6-4; cdr3_nt: TGTGCCAGCAGTTTACCGGGACAGGGGTTATACTACGAGCAGTACTTC; cdr3_aa: CASSLPGQGLYYEQYF